The 12 T cell receptor beta chains listed next were all sequenced from one sample in a study of blood T cell repertoires in COVID-19. Sequenced by immunoSEQ multiplex PCR; TCRdb stores in-frame clones only, minus some. In the table there are a few hundred thousand clones, just under 90% of which are singletons. Sequencing used PBMCs or T cells enriched from blood (not recorded which). These receptor sequences come from a woman in her forties or fifties who had recovered from COVID-19.

V is TRBV5-1 and J is TRBJ1-4; D ambiguous. Per germline, CDR1 SGHRS and CDR2 YFSETQ. This CDR3 is built from 15 residues. The V end lost 3 bases, the J end lost 8 bases, and 17 bases lay between the germline ends. The CDR3 sequence is CASSSSPGLWEKLFF. The CDR3 bases are TGCGCCAGCAGCTCATCCCCGGGGTTATGGGAAAAACTGTTTTTT.

This chain connects TRBV4-2 to TRBJ2-1; TRBD2 matches at 7 bases. The ends lost 0 bases at V and 8 bases at J; junction bases unmatched: 19. The CDR3 has 19 residues. Looked up from germline, CDR1 is LGHNA and CDR2 is YNFKEQ. DNA of the CDR3: TGTGCCAGCAGCCAAGATAGCCCCGGGACTAATATACTTCGGGATGAGCAGTTCTTC. Translated, it gives CASSQDSPGTNILRDEQFF.

The gene calls are TRBV11-2 and TRBJ2-5; weak D call: TRBD1 (5 bases). V dropped 4 bases and J dropped 1 base, with 13 bases sitting between them. CDR3 length equals 15 residues. The germline CDR1 and CDR2 sequences are SGHAT and FQNNGV. CDR3: CASSYNPDIQETQYF. CDR3 DNA: TGTGCCAGCAGCTACAACCCGGACATCCAAGAGACCCAGTACTTC.

The chain combines TRBV5-1 with TRBJ2-7; 9 bases agree with TRBD1. The J segment lost 5 bases and the V segment lost 4 bases, leaving 4 bases of the junction unmatched. The CDR3 runs to 13 residues. Looked up from germline, CDR1 is SGHRS and CDR2 is YFSETQ. The CDR3 bases are TGCGCCAGCAGCGCGGGGACAGGGAACGAGCAGTACTTC. The encoded protein is CASSAGTGNEQYF.

The CDR3 nucleotides read TGCGCCAGCAGGGGGGCAGGGTTGAGAACCGGGGAGCTGTTTTTT. Encoded protein: CASRGAGLRTGELFF. The genes are TRBV4-3 and TRBJ2-2; D might be TRBD1 (6 bases). The CDR3 spans 15 residues. The V end was cut by 6 bases, the J end by 5 bases, with 16 bases between. Per the germline V gene, CDR1 is LGHNA and CDR2 is YSLEER.

The table lists this clone with a count of one. This rearrangement joins TRBV5-1 to TRBJ1-4; weak D call: TRBD1 (5 bases). CDR3 length: 13 residues. V was pared by 1 base and J by 8 bases, with 9 bases between. CDR1 and CDR2 (germline): SGHRS, YFSETQ. CDR3 coding DNA: TGCGCCAGCAGCTTGACAGGCTCAGAAAAACTGTTTTTT. It encodes CASSLTGSEKLFF.

The V and J genes are TRBV28 and TRBJ1-3; D possibly corresponds to TRBD1 (6 bases). This CDR3 region has 15 residues. With 7 bases removed from V and 4 bases from J, the gap between germline ends came to 17 bases. Germline V gene sequence: CDR1 MDHEN, CDR2 SYDVKM. The CDR3 is CASIPPAGVGNTIYF. As DNA, the CDR3 is TGTGCCAGCATCCCCCCCGCAGGGGTCGGAAACACCATATATTTT.

The chain carries TRBV5-4 and TRBJ1-1; D is possibly TRBD1 (6 bases). Germline-derived CDR1 and CDR2 are SGHNT and YYREEE (reference sequence). V lost 1 base to trimming and J lost 1 base, with 8 bases between them. This CDR3 is 14 amino acids long. The CDR3: CASSLTGPNTEAFF. DNA of the CDR3: TGTGCCAGCAGCTTGACAGGGCCGAACACTGAAGCTTTCTTT.

V usage is TRBV12-3 or TRBV12-4 and J usage is TRBJ1-2; perhaps TRBD1 as D (6 bases). This CDR3 contains 12 residues. V was shortened by 6 bases and J by 4 bases, with 9 bases between the two germline ends. The CDR3 spells CASSRGVYGYTF. CDR3 coding DNA: TGTGCCAGCAGCAGGGGAGTCTATGGCTACACCTTC.

The V call is TRBV7-3, the J call TRBJ1-1; D might be TRBD1 (5 bases). Germline V gene lookup returns CDR1 SGHTA and CDR2 FQGTGA. CDR3 length equals 14 residues. Trimming left V 10 bases short and J 5 bases short, with 20 bases between. The CDR3, as DNA: TGTGCCACCCCAGGGAGGGGCCCCGAGACTGAAGCTTTCTTT. Residues: CATPGRGPETEAFF.

This clone is a singleton in its sample. V gene TRBV19 combines with J gene TRBJ1-5; perhaps TRBD1 as D (6 bases). Germline V lookup: CDR1 LNHDA, CDR2 SQIVND (reference sequence). CDR3 length equals 13 residues. Trimming removed 7 bases from V and 4 bases from J, with 11 bases in between. CDR3 bases: TGTGCCAGTACACGGACAGAGAATCAGCCCCAGCATTTT. It encodes CASTRTENQPQHF.

The chain employs TRBV5-1 and TRBJ1-2; 9 nucleotides line up with TRBD1. The CDR3 sequence is 14 residues long. V was pared by 5 bases and J by 6 bases, with 8 bases of the junction left unmatched. In germline, CDR1 is SGHRS, CDR2 YFSETQ. CDR3 in amino acids: CASRDGTGLNGYTF. For the CDR3, the DNA is TGCGCCAGCAGGGACGGGACAGGGTTAAATGGCTACACCTTC.